This TCR beta chain derives from a study of PD-L1 blockade in urothelial cancer. Study-level information: Researchers looked at the blood 3 weeks (second dose) and 6 weeks after treatment began.

This table comes from immunoSEQ multiplex PCR, and its TCRdb copy is limited to in-frame clones, with some not included. The sample has tens of thousands of clones, 75% to 90% seen once. Indicated time point: pretreatment peripheral blood. Looked up from germline, CDR1 is SGHRS and CDR2 is YFSETQ. Unmatched junction bases numbered 14, after V lost 4 bases and J lost 5 bases. The CDR3 runs 16 residues. The sample was PBMCs, taken around atezolizumab (anti-PD-L1) treatment. J is TRBJ2-5 and V is TRBV5-1, with 7 bases identical to TRBD2. This clonotype was obtained from a man in his 60s with urothelial cancer. The CDR3 nucleotides read TGCGCCAGCAGCGCGGGTGGGTCTAGCGGAGTCGAGACCCAGTACTTC. Translation gives CASSAGGSSGVETQYF.